A single sample gave rise to the 10 T cell receptor beta chains below, sequenced in a study of tumor-infiltrating lymphocytes in primary liver carcinoma. Taking about 17-31 mg of unsorted bulk tissue, the authors co-extracted RNA and DNA. The template, roughly 0.45 ug total RNA, yielded TCR beta cDNA made with a constant-region primer. Three nested multiplex PCR rounds, a slightly modified ARM-PCR method, built the TCR beta libraries. TRBV1-TRBV30 forward and Cbeta reverse primers drove the first two approximately 11-cycle rounds. TCRdb passed the multiplex PCR reads through MiXCR, listing each CDR3 protein once. The sample has about 120,000 distinct CDR3 sequences, roughly three fifths seen once. The sequencing sample was made of liver tumor tissue from sampling region 1. Documented subset: tumor region T1, superior pole. The receptors originated from a woman in her sixties with primary liver carcinoma and hepatitis B virus infection.

About this clonotype: The germline gene is not matched at one end of the junction; a read error may be the cause. The rearrangement uses TRBV11-2 and TRBJ2-5; D might be TRBD1 (6 bases). The V gene's germline CDR1 is SGHAT and CDR2 FQNNGV. CDR3 size: 13 residues. CDR3 DNA: TGTGCCAGCAGCTTGGACAGACAAGAGAACCAGTACTTT. This encodes CASSLDRQENQYF.

V is TRBV20-1 and J is TRBJ1-6, with TRBD1 matching over 7 bases. After removal of 2 bases from V and 8 bases from J, the junction contained 6 bases not matched to a gene. Germline V gene lookup returns CDR1 DFQATT and CDR2 SNEGSKA (reference sequence). CDR3 length equals 14 residues. The CDR3 is CSARKGQADSPLHF. The CDR3 nucleotides read TGCAGTGCTAGAAAAGGACAGGCTGATTCACCCCTCCACTTT.

On this clonotype: Just one base apart from a much larger clone, this may be a read error. This chain connects TRBV6-2 or TRBV6-3 to TRBJ2-7; 8 bases fit TRBD1. CDR1 is MNHEY and CDR2 is SVGEGT in the germline V gene. After removal of 10 bases from V and 5 bases from J, the junction contained 16 bases not matched to a gene. The CDR3 has 15 amino acids. CDR3 region: CATFPPRQGRHEQYF. The CDR3 region has the DNA TGTGCCACCTTCCCGCCCAGACAGGGGAGGCACGAGCAGTACTTC.

This clonotype was seen ten or more times. The chain links TRBV6-6 to TRBJ2-3, with D possibly TRBD2 on 7 matching bases. The CDR3 spans 17 residues. Trimming took off 3 bases at V and 2 bases at J, with 18 bases between the two ends. CDR1 is MNHNY, CDR2 SVGAGI, per germline (reference sequence). The CDR3 sequence: CASSYGGASGLTDTQYF. The CDR3 coding sequence is TGTGCCAGCAGTTATGGGGGGGCTAGCGGCCTCACAGATACGCAGTATTTT.

Concerning this clonotype: One base away lies a much larger clone, so this may be a sequencing read error. This chain connects TRBV12-3 or TRBV12-4 to TRBJ2-5, with D possibly being TRBD1 or TRBD2 (5 bases each). V was pared by 7 bases and J by 2 bases, with 17 bases between. The CDR3 runs to 15 residues. The CDR3 sequence is CASNQRDGRQETQYF. The DNA for the CDR3 is TGTGCCAGCAATCAGAGGGACGGAAGGCAAGAGACCCAGTACTTC.

Comments on this clonotype: This may stem from a read error, because a much larger clone lies one nucleotide away. The genes are TRBV6-6 and TRBJ1-2; unclear D gene. Germline CDR1 and CDR2: MNHNY and SVGAGI (reference sequence). The CDR3 is made up of 17 amino acids. V was cut by 2 bases and J by 1 base, with 17 bases left in between. CDR3 DNA sequence: TGTGCCAGCAGTTACAAGGCAGGCGGGCGTCTTAACTATGGCTACACCTTC. It translates to CASSYKAGGRLNYGYTF.

The rearrangement uses TRBV28 and TRBJ2-7; D possibly matches TRBD1 or TRBD2 (6 bases each). V was clipped by 6 bases and J by 2 bases, with 14 bases between them. Germline CDR1 is MDHEN and CDR2 is SYDVKM. The CDR3 contains 14 residues. CDR3 nucleotide sequence: TGTGCCAGCAGGGAGGGGGATCCACCCTACGAGCAGTACTTC. Its protein is CASREGDPPYEQYF.

Points on this clonotype: This sequence may be a read error, since a much larger clone differs from it by one base. CDR3 in amino acids: CASSPTLDTGAFF. DNA of the CDR3: TGTGCCAGCAGCCCCACCTTGGACACTGGAGCTTTCTTT. The chain has TRBV7-8 and TRBJ1-1; a weak D match, TRBD1 (5 bases). The length of the CDR3 is 13 residues. Per germline, CDR1 SGHVS and CDR2 FQNEAQ.

As concerns this clonotype: At one boundary the junction diverges from the germline segment, which might be a read error. This chain uses TRBV11-2 with TRBJ2-7; D might be TRBD1 or TRBD2, each matching 6 bases. The germline V gene encodes CDR1 SGHAT and CDR2 FQNNGV. CDR3 length equals 14 residues. CDR3 residues: CTSSLGGYDYEQHF. The DNA of the CDR3 is TGTACCAGCAGCTTAGGGGGGTATGACTACGAGCAGCACTTC.

The V and J genes are TRBV21-1 and TRBJ2-2; the D segment call TRBD2 is taken from the table without a DNA check. TRBV21-1 is reported as a pseudogene. CDR3 length equals 21 residues. CDR3 nucleotide sequence: TGTGCCAGCAGCAAAGGGATTAGAGGTGGCGGGAGGTACGACAACACCGGGGAGCTGTTTTTT. Protein product: CASSKGIRGGGRYDNTGELFF.